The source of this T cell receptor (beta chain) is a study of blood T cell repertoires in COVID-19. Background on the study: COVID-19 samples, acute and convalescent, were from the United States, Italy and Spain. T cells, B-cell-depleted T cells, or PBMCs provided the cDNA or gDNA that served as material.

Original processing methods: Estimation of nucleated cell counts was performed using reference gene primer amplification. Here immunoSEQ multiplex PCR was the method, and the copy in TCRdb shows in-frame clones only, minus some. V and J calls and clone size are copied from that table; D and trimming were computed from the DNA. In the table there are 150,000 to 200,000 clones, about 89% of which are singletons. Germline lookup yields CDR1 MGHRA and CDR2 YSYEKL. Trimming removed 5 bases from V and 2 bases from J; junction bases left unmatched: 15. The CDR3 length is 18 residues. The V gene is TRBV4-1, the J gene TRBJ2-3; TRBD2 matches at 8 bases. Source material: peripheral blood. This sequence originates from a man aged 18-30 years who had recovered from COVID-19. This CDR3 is CASSSLGGGLASTDTQYF. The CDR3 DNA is TGCGCCAGCAGCTCCCTGGGGGGCGGACTAGCTTCCACAGATACGCAGTATTTT.